This TCR beta chain was recorded in a study of beta chain features in type 1 diabetes. Points from the study as a whole: Shortening that was moderate but significant affected the TCRB CDR3s of Type 1 diabetes patients in all four CD4+ subsets. Patients with type 1 diabetes showed fewer VDJ junction insertions and more deletions.

This clone was observed a handful of times. The antigen is undetermined. The CDR3 loop spans 14 amino acids. The V and J ends lost 5 bases and 3 bases, in that order; junction bases with no gene match: 8. Germline values: CDR1 SGHRS, CDR2 YFSETQ. Sorted CD4+ subsets: naive, central memory, regulatory, stem cell-like memory (CD45RO/CCR7/CD25/CD127/CD95/CD27 panel). All of the isolated RNA was reverse transcribed, so expressed TCRB transcripts were sequenced. Some clones are missing from TCRdb's copy, which holds only in-frame ones; the method was immunoSEQ multiplex PCR. The sample shows hundreds of thousands of clones, more than 13% of them seen only once.

What was sequenced was naive CD4+ T cells from blood. This sequence originates from a man aged 18 to 35 with type 1 diabetes. V is TRBV5-1 and J is TRBJ2-7; TRBD1 agrees at 7 bases. The CDR3 spells CASSPGGFYYEQYF. Written as DNA, the CDR3 is TGCGCCAGCAGTCCAGGGGGTTTCTACTACGAGCAGTACTTC.